This T cell receptor (beta chain) came from a study of CD8 T cells in Susac syndrome. Points on this clonotype: The antigen remains undetermined.

This CDR3 is 12 amino acids long. Trimming took 4 bases from V and 8 from J, leaving 14 bases between them. Germline CDR1 and CDR2: SQVTM and ANQGSEA. Study-level findings and limits: TCR sequencing and HLA analysis covered a relatively small number of individuals.

With random hexamers, roughly 0.5 to 1 ug RNA was reverse transcribed. With immunoSEQ multiplex PCR, TCR beta CDR3 was amplified across 54 Vbeta and 13 Jbeta. TCRdb re-called the immunoSEQ multiplex PCR reads with MiXCR, one entry per CDR3 protein. The table includes roughly 180,000 distinct CDR3 sequences, about 95% detected once. High-throughput TCR beta sequencing covered peripheral CD8+ and CD4+ T cells. FACS was used to enrich TEMRA cells, whereas the CD8+ and CD4+ T cells were obtained by negative isolation. The TCR comes from a human donor in good health. The J gene is TRBJ1-2, the V gene TRBV29-1; D unclear. Sequenced: CD4+ T cells from PBMCs. The CDR3 DNA sequence: TGCAGCGTTGCCGGCAGGTTGGGCGGCTACACCTTC. It yields the protein CSVAGRLGGYTF.